This TCR beta chain was observed in a study of shared clonotypes between healthy human individuals. Donation came from healthy HIV-negative adults that had no recent acute infections or vaccinations. CD4+ cells were split into CD45RA+ naive and CD45RA-negative memory subsets. As concerns this clone: The antigen remains unidentified.

Overall study findings and caveats: Approximately 5% was the fraction of naive CD4 clonotypes found shared across several donors.

Deep-level settings were used for running the assay. Sequenced by immunoSEQ multiplex PCR; TCRdb stores in-frame clones only, minus some. The profile shows 400,000 to 600,000 clones, roughly 95% of them singletons. Germline CDR1 reads LNHDA; CDR2 reads SQIVND (reference sequence). Trimming cost V 4 bases and J 1 base; bases outside gene matches: 5. The CDR3 spans 15 residues. This clonotype was sampled from a woman aged 25 to 39 in good health. V gene TRBV19 combines with J gene TRBJ2-3, with 7 bases matching TRBD2. The specimen sequenced was naive CD4+ T cells sorted from blood. The subset is: CD45RA+ positively selected. The CDR3 DNA reads as TGTGCCAGTAGTACGCTAGCGGAGGGCACAGATACGCAGTATTTT. This translates into CASSTLAEGTDTQYF.